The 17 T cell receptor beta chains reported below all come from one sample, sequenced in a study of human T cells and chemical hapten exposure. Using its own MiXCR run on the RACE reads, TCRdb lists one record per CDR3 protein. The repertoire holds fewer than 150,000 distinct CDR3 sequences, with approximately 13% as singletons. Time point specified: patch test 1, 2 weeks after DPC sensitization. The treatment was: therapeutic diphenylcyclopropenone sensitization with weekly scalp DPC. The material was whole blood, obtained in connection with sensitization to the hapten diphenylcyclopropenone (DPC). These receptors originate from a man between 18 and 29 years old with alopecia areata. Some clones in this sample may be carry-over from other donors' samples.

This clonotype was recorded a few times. The CDR3: CSAPRAGNTGELFF. For the CDR3, the DNA is TGCAGTGCCCCAAGGGCAGGGAACACCGGGGAGCTGTTTTTT. The chain is built from TRBV20-1 and TRBJ2-2; D is unresolved. Germline V lookup: CDR1 DFQATT, CDR2 SNEGSKA (reference sequence). Trimming took 6 bases from V and 1 from J, leaving 12 bases between them. This CDR3 is built from 14 residues.

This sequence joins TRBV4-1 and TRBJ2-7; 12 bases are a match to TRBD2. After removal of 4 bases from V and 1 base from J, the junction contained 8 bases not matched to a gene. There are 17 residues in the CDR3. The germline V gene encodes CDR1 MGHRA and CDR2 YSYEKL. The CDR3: CASSRRLAGDHSYEQYF. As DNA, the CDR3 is TGCGCCAGCAGCCGCCGACTAGCGGGGGACCATTCCTACGAGCAGTACTTC.

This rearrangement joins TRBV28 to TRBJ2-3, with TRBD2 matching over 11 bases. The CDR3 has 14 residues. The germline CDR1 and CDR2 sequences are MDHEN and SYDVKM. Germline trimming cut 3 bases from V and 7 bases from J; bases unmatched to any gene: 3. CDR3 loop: CASSFSGGAYTQYF. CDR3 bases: TGTGCCAGCAGTTTTAGCGGGGGGGCTTATACGCAGTATTTT.

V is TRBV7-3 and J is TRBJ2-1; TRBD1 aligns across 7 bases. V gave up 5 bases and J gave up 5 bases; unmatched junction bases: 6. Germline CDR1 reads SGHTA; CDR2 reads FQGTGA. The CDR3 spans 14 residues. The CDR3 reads CASSPSGQNNEQFF. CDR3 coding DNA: TGTGCCAGCAGCCCATCGGGACAGAACAATGAGCAGTTCTTC. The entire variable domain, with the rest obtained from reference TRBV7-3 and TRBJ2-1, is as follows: GAGVSQTPSNKVTEKGKYVELRCDPISGHTALYWYRQSLGQGPEFLIYFQGTGAADDSGLPNDRFFAVRPEGSVSTLKIQRTERGDSAVYLCASSPSGQNNEQFFGPGTRLTVL.

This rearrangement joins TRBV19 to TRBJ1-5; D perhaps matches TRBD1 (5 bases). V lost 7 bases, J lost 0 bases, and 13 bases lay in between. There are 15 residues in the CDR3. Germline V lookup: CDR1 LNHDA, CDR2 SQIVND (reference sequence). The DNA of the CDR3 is TGTGCCAGTACGAAAAGGGACCATAGCAATCAGCCCCAGCATTTT. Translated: CASTKRDHSNQPQHF. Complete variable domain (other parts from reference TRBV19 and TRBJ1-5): DGGITQSPKYLFRKEGQNVTLSCEQNLNHDAMYWYRQDPGQGLRLIYYSQIVNDFQKGDIAEGYSVSREKKESFPLTVTSAQKNPTAFYLCASTKRDHSNQPQHFGDGTRLSIL.

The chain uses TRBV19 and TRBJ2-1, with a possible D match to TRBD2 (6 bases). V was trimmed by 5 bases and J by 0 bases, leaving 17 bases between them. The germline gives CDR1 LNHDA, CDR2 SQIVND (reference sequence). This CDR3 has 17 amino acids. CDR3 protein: CASSPGLRSFSYNEQFF. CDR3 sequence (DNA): TGTGCCAGTAGTCCGGGACTCCGCTCCTTCTCCTACAATGAGCAGTTCTTC.

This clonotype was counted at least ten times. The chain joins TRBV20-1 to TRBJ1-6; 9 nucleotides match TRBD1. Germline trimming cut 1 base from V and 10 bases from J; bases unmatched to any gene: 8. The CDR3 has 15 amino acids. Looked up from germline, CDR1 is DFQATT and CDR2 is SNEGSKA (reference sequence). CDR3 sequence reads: CSARGAPGQGSPLHF. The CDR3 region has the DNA TGCAGTGCTAGAGGGGCACCGGGACAGGGCTCACCCCTCCACTTT.

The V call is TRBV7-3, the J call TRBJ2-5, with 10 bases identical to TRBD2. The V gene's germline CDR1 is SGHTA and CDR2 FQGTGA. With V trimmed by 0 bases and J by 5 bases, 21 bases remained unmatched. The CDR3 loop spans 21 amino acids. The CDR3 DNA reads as TGTGCCAGCAGCTTAACGCATTCGACTAGCGGGCGGGCCTCGCCCCGGGAGACCCAGTACTTC. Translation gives CASSLTHSTSGRASPRETQYF. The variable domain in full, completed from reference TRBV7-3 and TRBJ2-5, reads GAGVSQTPSNKVTEKGKYVELRCDPISGHTALYWYRQSLGQGPEFLIYFQGTGAADDSGLPNDRFFAVRPEGSVSTLKIQRTERGDSAVYLCASSLTHSTSGRASPRETQYFGPGTRLLVL.

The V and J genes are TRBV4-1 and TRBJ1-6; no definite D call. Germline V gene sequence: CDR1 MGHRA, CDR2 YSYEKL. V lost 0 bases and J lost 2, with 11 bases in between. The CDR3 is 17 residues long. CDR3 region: CASSQDLGQAYNSPLHF. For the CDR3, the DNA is TGCGCCAGCAGCCAAGATCTAGGGCAAGCCTATAATTCACCCCTCCACTTT.

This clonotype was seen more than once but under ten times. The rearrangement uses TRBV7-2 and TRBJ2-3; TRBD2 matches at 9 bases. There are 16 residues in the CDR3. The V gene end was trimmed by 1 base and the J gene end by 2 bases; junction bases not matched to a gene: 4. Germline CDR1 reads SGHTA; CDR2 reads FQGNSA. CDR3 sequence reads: CASSLVAGATTDTQYF. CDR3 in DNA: TGTGCCAGCAGCTTAGTAGCGGGGGCCACCACAGATACGCAGTATTTT.

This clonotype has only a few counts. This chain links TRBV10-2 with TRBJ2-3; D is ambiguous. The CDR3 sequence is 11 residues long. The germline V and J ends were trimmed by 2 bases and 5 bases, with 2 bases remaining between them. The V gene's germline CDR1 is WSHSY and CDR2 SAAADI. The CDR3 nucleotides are TGCGCCAGCAGTGAGGGAGATACGCAGTATTTT. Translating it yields CASSEGDTQYF.

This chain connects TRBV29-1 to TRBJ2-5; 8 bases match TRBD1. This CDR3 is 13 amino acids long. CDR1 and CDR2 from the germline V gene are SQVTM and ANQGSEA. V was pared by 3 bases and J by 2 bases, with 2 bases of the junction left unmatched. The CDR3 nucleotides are TGCAGCGTTGACAGGGGGCGGCAAGAGACCCAGTACTTC. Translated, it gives CSVDRGRQETQYF.

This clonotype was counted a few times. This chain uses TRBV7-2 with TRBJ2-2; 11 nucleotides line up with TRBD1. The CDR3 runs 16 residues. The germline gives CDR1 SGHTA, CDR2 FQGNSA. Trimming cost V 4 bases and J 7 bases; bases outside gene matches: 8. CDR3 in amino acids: CASSSRTGGDIGELFF. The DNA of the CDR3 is TGTGCCAGCAGCTCGCGGACAGGGGGCGATATCGGGGAGCTGTTTTTT. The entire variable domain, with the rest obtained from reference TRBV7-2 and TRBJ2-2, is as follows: GAGVSQSPSNKVTEKGKDVELRCDPISGHTALYWYRQSLGQGLEFLIYFQGNSAPDKSGLPSDRFSAERTGGSVSTLTIQRTQQEDSAVYLCASSSRTGGDIGELFFGEGSRLTVL.

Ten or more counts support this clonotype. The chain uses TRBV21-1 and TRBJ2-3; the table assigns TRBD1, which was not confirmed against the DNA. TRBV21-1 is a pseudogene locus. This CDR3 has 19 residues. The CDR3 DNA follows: TGTGCCAGCAGCAAATCAATCACGACCGGGACAGGGGGCACAGATACGCAGTATTTT. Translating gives CASSKSITTGTGGTDTQYF.

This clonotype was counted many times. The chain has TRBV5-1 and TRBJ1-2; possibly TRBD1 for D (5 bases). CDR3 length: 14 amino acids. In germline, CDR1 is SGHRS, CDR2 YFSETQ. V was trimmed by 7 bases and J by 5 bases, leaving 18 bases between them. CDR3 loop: CASPIGDSRYGYTF. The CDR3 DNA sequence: TGCGCCAGCCCCATCGGAGACAGCAGATATGGCTACACCTTC.

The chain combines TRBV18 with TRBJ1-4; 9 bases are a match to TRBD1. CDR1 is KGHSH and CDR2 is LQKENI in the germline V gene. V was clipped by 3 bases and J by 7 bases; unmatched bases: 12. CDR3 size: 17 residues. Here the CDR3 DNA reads TGTGCCAGCTCACCGTCCGCCCAGGAGACAGGGGGTGAAAAACTGTTTTTT. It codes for CASSPSAQETGGEKLFF.

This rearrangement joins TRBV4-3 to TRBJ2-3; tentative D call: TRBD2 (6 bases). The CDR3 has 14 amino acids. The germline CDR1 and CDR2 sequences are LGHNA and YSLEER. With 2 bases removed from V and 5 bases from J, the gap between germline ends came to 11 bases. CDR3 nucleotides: TGCGCCAGCAGCCAACCCTCAGCGGGAGATACGCAGTATTTT. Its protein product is CASSQPSAGDTQYF.